This T cell receptor (beta chain) was captured in a study of blood T cell repertoires in COVID-19. Background on the study: The United States, Italy and Spain supplied acute and convalescent COVID-19 samples. T cells, B-cell-depleted T cells, or PBMCs supplied cDNA or gDNA.

Libraries were prepared by immunoSEQ multiplex PCR; TCRdb keeps only in-frame clonotypes and omits some of them. The repertoire includes more than 300,000 clones, 88% of them detected once, and 1.5% to 2% sits in the top ten. CDR1 is SNHLY, CDR2 FYNNEI, per germline. CDR3 size: 13 residues. Trimming removed 10 bases from V and 4 bases from J; junction bases left unmatched: 6. Seattle researchers signed up patients amid active infection and tracked them longitudinally. The source is a woman younger than 45 with COVID-19, enrolled during active disease. The rearrangement joins TRBV2 to TRBJ2-7; TRBD2 matches at 11 bases. The sequencing sample was made of peripheral blood. The CDR3 region is CATGLADFYEQYF. CDR3 coding DNA: TGTGCCACGGGACTAGCGGACTTTTACGAGCAGTACTTC.